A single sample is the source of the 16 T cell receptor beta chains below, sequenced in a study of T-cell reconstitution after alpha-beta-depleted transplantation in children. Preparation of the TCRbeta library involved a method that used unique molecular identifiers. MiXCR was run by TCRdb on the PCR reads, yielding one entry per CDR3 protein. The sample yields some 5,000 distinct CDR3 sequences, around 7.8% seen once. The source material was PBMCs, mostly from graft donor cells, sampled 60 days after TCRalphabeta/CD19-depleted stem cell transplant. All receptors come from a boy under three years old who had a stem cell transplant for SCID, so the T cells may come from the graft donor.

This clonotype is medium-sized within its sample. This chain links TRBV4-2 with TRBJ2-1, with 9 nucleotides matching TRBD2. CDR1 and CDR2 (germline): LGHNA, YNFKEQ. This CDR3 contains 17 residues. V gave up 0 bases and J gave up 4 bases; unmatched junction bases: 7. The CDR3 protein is CASSQDGGTSPYNEQFF. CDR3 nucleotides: TGTGCCAGCAGCCAAGATGGCGGGACTAGCCCGTACAATGAGCAGTTCTTC.

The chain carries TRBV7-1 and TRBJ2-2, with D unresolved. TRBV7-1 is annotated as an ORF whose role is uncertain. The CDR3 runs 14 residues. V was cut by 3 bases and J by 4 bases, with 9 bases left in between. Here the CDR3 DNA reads TGTGCCAGCAGCTCTGGGCTTCCCACCGGGGAGCTGTTTTTT. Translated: CASSSGLPTGELFF.

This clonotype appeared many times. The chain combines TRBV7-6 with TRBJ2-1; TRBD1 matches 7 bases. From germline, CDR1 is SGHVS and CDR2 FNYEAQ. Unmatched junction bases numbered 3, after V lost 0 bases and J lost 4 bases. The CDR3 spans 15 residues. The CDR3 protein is CASSLASGGYNEQFF. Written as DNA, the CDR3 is TGTGCCAGCAGCTTAGCCTCAGGGGGATACAATGAGCAGTTCTTC.

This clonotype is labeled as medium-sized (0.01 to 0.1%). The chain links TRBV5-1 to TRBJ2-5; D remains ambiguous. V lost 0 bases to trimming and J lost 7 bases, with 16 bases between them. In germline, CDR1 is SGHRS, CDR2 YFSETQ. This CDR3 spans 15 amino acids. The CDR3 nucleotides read TGCGCCAGCAGCTTGGCCAGTTGGTCTATAGGGACCCAGTACTTC. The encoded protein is CASSLASWSIGTQYF.

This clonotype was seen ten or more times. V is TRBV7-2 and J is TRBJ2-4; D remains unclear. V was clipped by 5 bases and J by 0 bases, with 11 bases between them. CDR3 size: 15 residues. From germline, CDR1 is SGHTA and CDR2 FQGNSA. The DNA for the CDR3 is TGTGCCAGCAGCCCCACCTCCCCAGCCAAAAACATTCAGTACTTC. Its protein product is CASSPTSPAKNIQYF.

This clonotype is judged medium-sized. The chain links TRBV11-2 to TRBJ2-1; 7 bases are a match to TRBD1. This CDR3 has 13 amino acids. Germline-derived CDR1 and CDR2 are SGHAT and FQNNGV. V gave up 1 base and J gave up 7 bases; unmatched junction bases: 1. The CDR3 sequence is CASSLVDRNEQFF. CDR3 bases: TGTGCCAGCAGCTTAGTGGACAGGAATGAGCAGTTCTTC. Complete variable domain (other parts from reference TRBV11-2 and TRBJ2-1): EAGVAQSPRYKIIEKRQSVAFWCNPISGHATLYWYQQILGQGPKLLIQFQNNGVVDDSQLPKDRFSAERLKGVDSTLKIQPAKLEDSAVYLCASSLVDRNEQFFGPGTRLTVL.

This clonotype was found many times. The CDR3, as DNA: TGTGCCAGCAGACATGACAGGGGAGTGGGTCAGCCCCAGCATTTT. Its translation: CASRHDRGVGQPQHF. V and J are TRBV2 and TRBJ1-5; 8 bases map to TRBD1. The CDR3 contains 15 residues. J was trimmed by 6 bases and V by 6 bases; bases with no gene match: 10. CDR1 SNHLY and CDR2 FYNNEI come from the germline V gene. Based on the CDR3 plus reference TRBV2 and TRBJ1-5, the full variable domain is EPEVTQTPSHQVTQMGQEVILRCVPISNHLYFYWYRQILGQKVEFLVSFYNNEISEKSEIFDDQFSVERPDGSNFTLKIRSTKLEDSAMYFCASRHDRGVGQPQHFGDGTRLSIL.

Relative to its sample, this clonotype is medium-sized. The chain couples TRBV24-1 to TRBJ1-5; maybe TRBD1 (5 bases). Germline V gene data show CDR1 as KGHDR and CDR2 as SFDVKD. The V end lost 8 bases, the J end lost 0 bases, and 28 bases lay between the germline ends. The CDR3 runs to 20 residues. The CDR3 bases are TGTGCCACCACATCTTCGATCCGGTTGACAGCACCTCATAGCAATCAGCCCCAGCATTTT. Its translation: CATTSSIRLTAPHSNQPQHF.

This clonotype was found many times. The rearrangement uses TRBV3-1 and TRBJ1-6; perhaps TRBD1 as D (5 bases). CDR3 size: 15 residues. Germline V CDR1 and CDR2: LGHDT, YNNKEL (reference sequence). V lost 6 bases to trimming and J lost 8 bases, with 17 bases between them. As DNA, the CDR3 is TGTGCCAGCAGAAGGACACTTACATTTCATTCACCCCTCCACTTT. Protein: CASRRTLTFHSPLHF.

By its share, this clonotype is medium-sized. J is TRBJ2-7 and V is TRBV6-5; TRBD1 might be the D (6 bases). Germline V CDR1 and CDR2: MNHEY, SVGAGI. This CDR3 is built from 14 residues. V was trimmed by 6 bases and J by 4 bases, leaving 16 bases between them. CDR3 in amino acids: CASSPTGLGYEQYF. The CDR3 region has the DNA TGTGCCAGCAGCCCCACAGGGTTAGGGTACGAGCAGTACTTC.

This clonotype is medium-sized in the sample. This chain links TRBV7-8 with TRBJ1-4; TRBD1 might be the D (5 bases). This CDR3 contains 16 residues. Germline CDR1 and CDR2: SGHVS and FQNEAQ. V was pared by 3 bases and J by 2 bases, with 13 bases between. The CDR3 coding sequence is TGTGCCAGCAGCTTGAACCTCAGGGAGACTAATGAAAAACTGTTTTTT. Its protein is CASSLNLRETNEKLFF.

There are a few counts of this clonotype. In DNA, the CDR3 is TGTGCCATGGGCCCCGGTCAGGGTTTACCCTATAATTCACCCCTCCACTTT. Translation: CAMGPGQGLPYNSPLHF. The chain uses TRBV5-6 and TRBJ1-6; possible D gene TRBD1, 5 bases. V was cut by 9 bases and J by 2 bases, with 21 bases left in between. Germline V CDR1 and CDR2: SGHDT, YYEEEE. The CDR3 extends over 17 amino acids.

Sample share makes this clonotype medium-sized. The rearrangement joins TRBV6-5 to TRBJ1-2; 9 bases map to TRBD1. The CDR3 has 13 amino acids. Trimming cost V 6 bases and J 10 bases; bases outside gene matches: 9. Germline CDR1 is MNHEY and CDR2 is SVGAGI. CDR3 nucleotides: TGTGCCAGCAGAACCGGGACAGGGTCTCACTACACCTTC. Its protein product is CASRTGTGSHYTF.

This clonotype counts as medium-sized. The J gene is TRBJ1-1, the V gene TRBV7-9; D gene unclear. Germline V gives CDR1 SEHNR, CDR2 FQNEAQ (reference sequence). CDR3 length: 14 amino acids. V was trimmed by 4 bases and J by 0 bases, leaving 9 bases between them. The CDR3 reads CASSWKMVNTEAFF. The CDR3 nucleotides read TGTGCCAGCAGCTGGAAGATGGTGAACACTGAAGCTTTCTTT.

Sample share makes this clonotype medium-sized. The CDR3 sequence: CSASLRQFSPLHF. For the CDR3, the DNA is TGCAGTGCTAGTCTGAGACAGTTTTCACCCCTCCACTTT. This chain links TRBV20-1 with TRBJ1-6; a possible D gene is TRBD1 (5 bases). The CDR3 is made up of 13 amino acids. The V and J ends lost 3 bases and 9 bases respectively, with 12 bases between them. CDR1 is DFQATT and CDR2 is SNEGSKA in the germline V gene (reference sequence).

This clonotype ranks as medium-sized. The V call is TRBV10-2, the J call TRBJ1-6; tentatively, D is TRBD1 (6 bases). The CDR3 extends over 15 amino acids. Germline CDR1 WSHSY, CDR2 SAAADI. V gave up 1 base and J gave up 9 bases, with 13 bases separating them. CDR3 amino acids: CASSELTTGPSPLHF. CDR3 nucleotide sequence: TGCGCCAGCAGTGAGTTGACGACAGGTCCTTCACCCCTCCACTTT.